A selection of T cell receptor beta chains follows, all from one sample in a study of blood T cell repertoires in COVID-19. Clones were read by immunoSEQ multiplex PCR, and TCRdb kept only the in-frame ones, dropping some. The sample records some 250,000 clones, around 90% being singletons. Sequenced: peripheral blood. Receptor source: a man in his sixties who had recovered from COVID-19. The CDR3 runs from the conserved cysteine through the conserved F or W. The D gene is left open where the match is weak. Expanded clones are given a class, and other clones once, few, many or no size at all.

v_call	cdr3_length	j_call	clone_size	d_call	cdr3_aa	cdr3_nt
TRBV18	16	TRBJ2-2	NA	TRBD2	CASSPLRGGATGELFF	TGTGCCAGCTCACCCCTTCGCGGGGGGGCCACCGGGGAGCTGTTTTTT
TRBV5-1	13	TRBJ2-5	once	NA	CASSLTGDETQYF	TGCGCCAGCAGCTTGACGGGGGATGAGACCCAGTACTTC
TRBV19	13	TRBJ1-2	NA	TRBD1	CASSMVGQTGYTF	TGTGCCAGTAGTATGGTGGGACAGACTGGCTACACCTTC
TRBV2	14	TRBJ2-7	NA	NA	CATLRQLTSYEQYF	TGTGCCACCTTGCGACAGCTTACCTCCTACGAGCAGTACTTC
TRBV19	16	TRBJ1-5	NA	NA	CASSGGTDYSNQPQHF	TGTGCCAGTAGTGGGGGGACCGACTATAGCAATCAGCCCCAGCATTTT
TRBV5-1	15	TRBJ2-1	NA	TRBD2	CASSMGLASYNEQFF	TGCGCCAGCAGCATGGGACTAGCTTCCTACAATGAGCAGTTCTTC
TRBV5-1	16	TRBJ1-1	NA	TRBD1	CASTRGNRGSTTEAFF	TGCGCCAGCACCAGAGGAAACAGGGGGAGTACCACTGAAGCTTTCTTT
TRBV12-5	19	TRBJ2-1	NA	TRBD2	CASGLPTTRAGGYVNEQFF	TGTGCTAGTGGTTTGCCGACTACTCGAGCGGGGGGCTATGTCAATGAGCAGTTCTTC
TRBV6-1	14	TRBJ1-5	once	NA	CASSEATARQPQHF	TGTGCCAGCAGTGAAGCCACCGCCAGGCAGCCCCAGCATTTT
TRBV5-4	14	TRBJ2-5	NA	TRBD1	CASSRRTGVETQYF	TGTGCCAGCAGCAGAAGGACAGGGGTGGAGACCCAGTACTTC
TRBV6-6	14	TRBJ2-3	NA	NA	CASSYPTSTDTQYF	TGTGCCAGCAGTTACCCTACCAGCACAGATACGCAGTATTTT
TRBV5-1	15	TRBJ2-3	NA	TRBD2	CASSPGASGTDTQYF	TGCGCCAGCAGCCCTGGGGCTAGCGGAACAGATACGCAGTATTTT
TRBV6-5	15	TRBJ2-7	NA	NA	CASREDSQASREQYF	TGTGCCAGCAGGGAGGACAGTCAAGCCAGTCGGGAGCAGTACTTC
TRBV19	16	TRBJ2-7	NA	NA	CASSPRGGFSSYEQYF	TGTGCCAGTAGTCCCCGGGGTGGATTTAGCTCCTACGAGCAGTACTTC
TRBV5-5	17	TRBJ1-3	once	NA	CASSSQILSYRGNTIYF	TGTGCCAGCAGCTCACAAATACTATCGTACAGGGGAAACACCATATATTTT
TRBV6-1	16	TRBJ1-3	NA	NA	CASSADPRQTGNTIYF	TGTGCCAGCAGTGCAGACCCTCGACAGACAGGAAACACCATATATTTT
TRBV9	14	TRBJ2-2	NA	NA	CASSLSTNTGELFF	TGTGCCAGCAGCCTAAGCACGAACACCGGGGAGCTGTTTTTT
TRBV7-8	13	TRBJ1-1	NA	NA	CASSLRGRGAAFF	TGTGCCAGCAGCCTACGGGGGAGAGGGGCAGCTTTCTTT
TRBV5-1	14	TRBJ1-5	NA	NA	CASSLDGVNQPQHF	TGCGCCAGCAGCTTGGACGGGGTTAATCAGCCCCAGCATTTT
TRBV30	16	TRBJ1-5	NA	NA	CAWSEPARHSNQPQHF	TGTGCCTGGAGTGAACCCGCCAGACATAGCAATCAGCCCCAGCATTTT